Included here is one T cell receptor (beta chain) sequence, with context. Antigen specificity is unknown. The CDR3 has 16 residues. The V gene end was trimmed by 3 bases and the J gene end by 9 bases; junction bases not matched to a gene: 12. Looked up from germline, CDR1 is LGHDT and CDR2 is YNNKEL (reference sequence). The sample belongs to a study of T cell responses to AZD1222 COVID-19 vaccine. Findings and caveats of the study: Spike-wide vaccine-associated CD4 TCRs dominated at 160-218 and 743-854. Possibly, clonal diversity was underestimated; donors were largely white British and included more females. No repertoire was sampled before or during the peak T cell response, only after it. Targeting of unmutated variant regions was reportedly seen in nearly half of spike-specific TCRs.

Clones were read by immunoSEQ multiplex PCR, and TCRdb kept only the in-frame ones, dropping some. The table has 110,000 to 150,000 clones, around 93% seen once. The chain employs TRBV3-1 (or the pseudogene TRBV3-2) and TRBJ2-1, with 9 bases lining up with TRBD1. This TCR came from an adult in good health. The starting material was peripheral blood, obtained on day 0 of AZD1222 vaccination. The CDR3: CASSHPTGTGPREQFF. CDR3 coding DNA: TGTGCCAGCAGCCACCCTACTGGGACAGGGCCCCGTGAGCAGTTCTTC.